This TCR beta chain emerged from a study of cytomegalovirus exposure and HLA in healthy donors. Study as a whole: It was reported in a later analysis that the same platform had been used for the roughly 110 validation repertoires as for the approximately 700 first-cohort repertoires.

General observations from the study: Despite most TCR sequences being rare, some public TCRs occurred in many donors. Listed as cytomegalovirus-associated were more than 150 TCR beta chains. CMV antigen specificity of a few CMV-associated chains was confirmed in vitro.

Comment on this clone: Its specificity is not known.

Sequencing used immunoSEQ multiplex PCR; TCRdb keeps in-frame clones, though not all of them. The data contain 100,000 to 150,000 clones, about 88% of them singletons. CDR1 is SGHRS, CDR2 YFSETQ, per germline. V shed 4 bases and J 4 bases; nucleotides not matched to a gene: 7. The CDR3 is made up of 15 amino acids. Material: PBMCs. This clonotype originated in a woman aged 18-29 years in good health and CMV-seronegative. This chain connects TRBV5-1 to TRBJ1-4; 7 bases map to TRBD1. CDR3 in amino acids: CASSPTQGINEKLFF. The CDR3 DNA reads as TGCGCCAGCAGCCCAACACAGGGGATTAATGAAAAACTGTTTTTT. Full variable domain (rest looked up from reference TRBV5-1 and TRBJ1-4): KAGVTQTPRYLIKTRGQQVTLSCSPISGHRSVSWYQQTPGQGLQFLFEYFSETQRNKGNFPGRFSGRQFSNSRSEMNVSTLELGDSALYLCASSPTQGINEKLFFGSGTQLSVL.